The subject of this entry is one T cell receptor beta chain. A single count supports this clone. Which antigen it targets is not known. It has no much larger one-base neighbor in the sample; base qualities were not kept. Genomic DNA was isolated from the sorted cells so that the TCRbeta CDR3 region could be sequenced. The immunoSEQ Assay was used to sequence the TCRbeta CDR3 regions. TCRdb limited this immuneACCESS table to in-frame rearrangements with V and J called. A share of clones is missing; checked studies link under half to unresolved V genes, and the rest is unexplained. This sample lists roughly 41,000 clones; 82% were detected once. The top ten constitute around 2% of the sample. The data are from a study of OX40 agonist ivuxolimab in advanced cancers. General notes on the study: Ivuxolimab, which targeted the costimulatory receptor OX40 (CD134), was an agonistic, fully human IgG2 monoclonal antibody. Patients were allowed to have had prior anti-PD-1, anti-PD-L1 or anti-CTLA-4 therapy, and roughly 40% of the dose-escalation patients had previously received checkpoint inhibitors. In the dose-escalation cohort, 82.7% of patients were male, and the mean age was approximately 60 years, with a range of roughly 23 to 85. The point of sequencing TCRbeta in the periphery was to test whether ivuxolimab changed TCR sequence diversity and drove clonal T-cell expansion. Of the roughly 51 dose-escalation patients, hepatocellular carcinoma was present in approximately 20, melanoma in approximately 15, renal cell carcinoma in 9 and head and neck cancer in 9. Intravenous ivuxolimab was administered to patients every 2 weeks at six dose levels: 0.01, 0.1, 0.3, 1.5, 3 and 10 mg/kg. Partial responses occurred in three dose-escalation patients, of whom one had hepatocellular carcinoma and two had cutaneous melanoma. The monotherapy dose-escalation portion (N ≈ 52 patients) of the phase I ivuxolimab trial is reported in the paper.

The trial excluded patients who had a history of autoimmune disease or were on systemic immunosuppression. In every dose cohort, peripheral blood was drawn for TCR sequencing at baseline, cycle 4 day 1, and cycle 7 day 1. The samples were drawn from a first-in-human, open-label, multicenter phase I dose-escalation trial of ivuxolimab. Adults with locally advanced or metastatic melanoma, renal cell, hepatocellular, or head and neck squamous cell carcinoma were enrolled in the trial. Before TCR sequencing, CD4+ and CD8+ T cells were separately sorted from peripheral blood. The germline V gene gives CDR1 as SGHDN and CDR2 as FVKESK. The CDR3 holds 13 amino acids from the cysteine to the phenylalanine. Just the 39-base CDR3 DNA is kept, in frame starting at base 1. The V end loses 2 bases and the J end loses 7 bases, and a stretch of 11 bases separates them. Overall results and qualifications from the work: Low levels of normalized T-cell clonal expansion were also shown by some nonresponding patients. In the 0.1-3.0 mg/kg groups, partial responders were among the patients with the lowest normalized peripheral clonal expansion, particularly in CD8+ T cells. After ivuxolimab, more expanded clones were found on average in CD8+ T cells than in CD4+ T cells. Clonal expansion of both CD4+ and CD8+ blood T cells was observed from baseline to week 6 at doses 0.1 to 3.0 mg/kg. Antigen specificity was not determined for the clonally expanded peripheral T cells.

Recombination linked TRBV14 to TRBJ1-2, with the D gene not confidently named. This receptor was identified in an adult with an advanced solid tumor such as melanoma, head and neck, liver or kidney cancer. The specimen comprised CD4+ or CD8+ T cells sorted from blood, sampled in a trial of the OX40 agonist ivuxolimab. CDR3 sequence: CASSQFPEGGYTF. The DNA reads TGTGCCAGCAGCCAATTCCCCGAGGGTGGCTACACCTTC.